The 22 T cell receptor beta chains reported below all come from one sample, sequenced in a study of neurological immune-mediated disorders. TCRdb independently ran MiXCR on the 5' RACE reads; one entry per CDR3 protein. The sample shows approximately 45,000 distinct CDR3 sequences, roughly 12% of them seen only once. Source material: PBMCs. The receptors stem from a female donor in good health.

This clonotype was found many times. This chain joins TRBV2 and TRBJ1-1, with a weak D call TRBD1 (6 bases). V lost 9 bases and J lost 1, with 9 bases in between. The CDR3 spans 12 residues. Germline CDR1 SNHLY, CDR2 FYNNEI. CDR3 sequence: CASWTANTEAFF. CDR3 DNA: TGTGCCAGTTGGACAGCGAACACTGAAGCTTTCTTT.

The V gene is TRBV12-3 or TRBV12-4, the J gene TRBJ1-2; D unclear. V lost 1 base and J lost 7, with 10 bases in between. The CDR3 consists of 13 residues. This CDR3 is CASSLGGIGGYTF. As DNA, the CDR3 is TGTGCCAGCAGTTTAGGGGGAATAGGTGGCTACACCTTC.

This clonotype appeared many times. The rearrangement links TRBV12-3 or TRBV12-4 to TRBJ1-1, with TRBD1 identical over 7 bases. This CDR3 is 14 amino acids long. V lost 6 bases and J lost 0; bases outside the gene matches: 4. CDR3 DNA: TGTGCCAGCAGGGGGGGACAGATGAACACTGAAGCTTTCTTT. Amino acids: CASRGGQMNTEAFF.

This chain joins TRBV20-1 and TRBJ1-1, with D possibly being TRBD1 (6 bases). Germline values: CDR1 DFQATT, CDR2 SNEGSKA (reference sequence). CDR3 length: 14 residues. Trimming shortened V by 6 bases and J by 0 bases, and 14 bases separated the two germline ends. CDR3 protein: CSASRGDMNTEAFF. The CDR3 coding sequence is TGCAGTGCAAGCCGGGGGGACATGAACACTGAAGCTTTCTTT.

This clonotype was detected ten times or more. V gene TRBV7-3 combines with J gene TRBJ2-2; 7 bases fit TRBD1. V dropped 1 base and J dropped 8; count of bases not matched to a gene: 4. Per the germline V gene, CDR1 is SGHTA and CDR2 is FQGTGA. The CDR3 length is 14 residues. The CDR3 DNA sequence: TGTGCCAGCAGCTTAAAAGGGGGCCCGGGGGAGCTGTTTTTT. Encoded protein: CASSLKGGPGELFF. The full variable domain, completed using reference TRBV7-3 and TRBJ2-2, is GAGVSQTPSNKVTEKGKYVELRCDPISGHTALYWYRQSLGQGPEFLIYFQGTGAADDSGLPNDRFFAVRPEGSVSTLKIQRTERGDSAVYLCASSLKGGPGELFFGEGSRLTVL.

This clonotype has ten or more counts. This rearrangement joins TRBV11-3 to TRBJ2-2, with 8 bases aligning to TRBD2. V shed 6 bases and J 7 bases; nucleotides not matched to a gene: 13. The length of the CDR3 is 16 residues. CDR1 and CDR2 from the germline V gene are SGHNT and YENEEA. The CDR3 region is CASRSGSPLWGGELFF. CDR3 nucleotides: TGTGCCAGCAGAAGCGGGAGCCCCCTCTGGGGCGGGGAGCTGTTTTTT.

This clonotype was seen repeatedly, ten times or more. CDR3 protein: CASSAGGYEQYF. The CDR3 DNA is TGTGCCAGCAGCGCGGGAGGCTACGAGCAGTACTTC. This chain joins TRBV7-6 and TRBJ2-7, with 8 bases that match TRBD2. V was pared by 5 bases and J by 3 bases, with 0 bases of the junction left unmatched. The CDR3 sequence is 12 residues long. CDR1 is SGHVS, CDR2 FNYEAQ, per germline.

This clonotype showed up many times. The chain joins TRBV6-1 to TRBJ1-5; maybe TRBD1 (6 bases). This CDR3 contains 15 residues. V was trimmed by 3 bases and J by 5 bases, leaving 14 bases between them. Germline V gene sequence: CDR1 MNHNS, CDR2 SASEGT. Written as DNA, the CDR3 is TGTGCCAGCAGTGACGGAACAGGGATCCATCAGCCCCAGCATTTT. It is translated as CASSDGTGIHQPQHF.

In this sample, this clonotype turned up many times. This rearrangement joins TRBV29-1 to TRBJ2-7; the D is unclear. This CDR3 is built from 10 residues. CDR1 is SQVTM, CDR2 ANQGSEA, per germline. V was shortened by 6 bases and J by 5 bases, with 8 bases between the two germline ends. As DNA, the CDR3 is TGCAGCGTCTCCAGTAACGAGCAGTACTTC. This sequence encodes CSVSSNEQYF.

This clonotype was detected many times. The chain has TRBV27 and TRBJ2-1, with TRBD2 as a possible D gene (5 bases). Per germline, CDR1 MNHEY and CDR2 SMNVEV (reference sequence). The CDR3 totals 16 residues. The V end was cut by 1 base, the J end by 5 bases, with 15 bases between. The CDR3 sequence is CASSLLSGTTNNEQFF. CDR3 nucleotides: TGTGCCAGCAGTTTATTAAGCGGAACGACAAACAATGAGCAGTTCTTC.

At least ten counts were recorded for this clonotype. The rearrangement uses TRBV29-1 and TRBJ2-7; D perhaps matches TRBD2 (6 bases). This CDR3 comprises 12 residues. Germline-derived CDR1 and CDR2 are SQVTM and ANQGSEA. Between the trimmed V and J ends, which lost 7 bases and 0 bases, there was a span of 10 bases. CDR3: CSGRGSSYEQYF. In nucleotides, the CDR3 is TGCAGCGGTCGGGGGAGCTCCTACGAGCAGTACTTC.

This clonotype came up many times. This chain joins TRBV11-2 and TRBJ1-4, with D hard to call. V was trimmed by 5 bases and J by 4 bases, leaving 17 bases between them. The germline CDR1 and CDR2 sequences are SGHAT and FQNNGV. There are 16 residues in the CDR3. Written as DNA, the CDR3 is TGTGCCAGCAGCCACAAGGTTCGCAGCGGTAATGAAAAACTGTTTTTT. Residues: CASSHKVRSGNEKLFF.

This clonotype was seen ten or more times. The genes are TRBV3-1 and TRBJ2-2; TRBD2 agrees at 7 bases. The CDR3 is made up of 16 amino acids. V dropped 6 bases and J dropped 1; count of bases not matched to a gene: 8. From germline, CDR1 is LGHDT and CDR2 YNNKEL (reference sequence). The chain's CDR3 is CASRPGRELNTGELFF. CDR3 sequence (DNA): TGTGCCAGCAGACCTGGGCGGGAGTTGAACACCGGGGAGCTGTTTTTT.

As concerns this clonotype: This CDR3 fails to terminate in the conserved phenylalanine or tryptophan, so it likely reflects a read error. This chain connects TRBV29-1 to TRBJ1-5; 10 nucleotides agree with TRBD1. The CDR3 contains 17 residues. V was pared by 6 bases and J by 1 base, with 12 bases of the junction left unmatched. Germline CDR1 SQVTM, CDR2 ANQGSEA. DNA of the CDR3: TGCAGCGTCACCGGGACAGGGGAGTATTTCAGCAATCAGCCCCAGCATTTA. Protein sequence: CSVTGTGEYFSNQPQHL.

This clonotype was recorded at least ten times. The rearrangement joins TRBV18 to TRBJ1-5; maybe TRBD1 (5 bases). CDR3 length: 14 residues. Germline CDR1 and CDR2: KGHSH and LQKENI. V lost 2 bases and J 5 bases, leaving 10 bases between the germline ends. CDR3 DNA: TGTGCCAGCTCACCAGGGACGGCTTATCAGCCCCAGCATTTT. It specifies CASSPGTAYQPQHF.

The V and J genes are TRBV27 and TRBJ2-3; tentatively, D is TRBD2 (6 bases). Germline V gene lookup returns CDR1 MNHEY and CDR2 SMNVEV (reference sequence). The CDR3 is 16 residues long. V was cut by 8 bases and J by 1 base, with 19 bases left in between. DNA for the CDR3: TGTGCCAGCCCTATCTGGCGGGGCGTCCGCACAGATACGCAGTATTTT. It yields the protein CASPIWRGVRTDTQYF.

This clonotype is termed medium-sized (0.01 to 0.1%). This chain joins TRBV15 and TRBJ2-1; D not certain. Germline CDR1 LNHNV, CDR2 YYDKDF (reference sequence). This CDR3 contains 13 residues. V was clipped by 0 bases and J by 10 bases, with 10 bases between them. The CDR3 bases are TGTGCCACCAGCAGAGATCTAACGGCGGAGCAGTTCTTC. It codes for CATSRDLTAEQFF.

This clonotype has a count of ten or more. The chain joins TRBV5-1 to TRBJ1-1; perhaps TRBD1 as D (5 bases). This CDR3 contains 12 residues. The ends were cut back, 0 bases at V and 9 bases at J, with 9 bases in the middle. CDR1 is SGHRS and CDR2 is YFSETQ in the germline V gene. CDR3 amino acids: CASSLDPGQAFF. CDR3 bases: TGCGCCAGCAGCTTGGATCCAGGGCAAGCTTTCTTT.

Many counts were recorded for this clonotype. The chain is built from TRBV20-1 and TRBJ1-5; TRBD1 aligns across 8 bases. This CDR3 region has 16 residues. Germline assignment: CDR1 DFQATT and CDR2 SNEGSKA (reference sequence). V was pared by 0 bases and J by 3 bases, with 7 bases of the junction left unmatched. The DNA of the CDR3 is TGCAGTGCTAGAGACGGGAAGGACAGGGTCAATCAGCCCCAGCATTTT. This gives the protein CSARDGKDRVNQPQHF.

This clonotype was found many times. In DNA, the CDR3 is TGTGCCAGCAGCCAAGATCGTGGACGGCAGGGGTTCACTGAAGCTTTCTTT. It specifies CASSQDRGRQGFTEAFF. This chain links TRBV3-1 with TRBJ1-1, with D possibly TRBD1 on 6 matching bases. Trimming removed 0 bases from V and 4 bases from J, with 18 bases in between. The CDR3 is 17 residues long. CDR1 is LGHDT and CDR2 is YNNKEL in the germline V gene (reference sequence).

This clonotype was seen many times. The CDR3 DNA reads as TGCAGCGTTGAATCTGGAAACACCATATATTTT. This sequence encodes CSVESGNTIYF. The chain recombines TRBV29-1 with TRBJ1-3; D is unclear. Per germline, CDR1 SQVTM and CDR2 ANQGSEA. CDR3 size: 11 residues. The V and J ends lost 2 bases and 1 base respectively, with 0 bases between them. Full variable domain (rest looked up from reference TRBV29-1 and TRBJ1-3): SAVISQKPSRDICQRGTSLTIQCQVDSQVTMMFWYRQQPGQSLTLIATANQGSEATYESGFVIDKFPISRPNLTFSTLTVSNMSPEDSSIYLCSVESGNTIYFGEGSWLTVV.

This clonotype was found many times. The rearrangement joins TRBV6-5 to TRBJ2-7; D may correspond to TRBD1 or TRBD2 (5 bases each). Germline values: CDR1 MNHEY, CDR2 SVGAGI. Trimming removed 8 bases at V and 3 bases at J, with 14 bases between. There are 13 residues in the CDR3. CDR3 DNA sequence: TGTGCCAGCTTGGGTTGGGGGAGCTACGAGCAGTACTTC. Translated, it gives CASLGWGSYEQYF.